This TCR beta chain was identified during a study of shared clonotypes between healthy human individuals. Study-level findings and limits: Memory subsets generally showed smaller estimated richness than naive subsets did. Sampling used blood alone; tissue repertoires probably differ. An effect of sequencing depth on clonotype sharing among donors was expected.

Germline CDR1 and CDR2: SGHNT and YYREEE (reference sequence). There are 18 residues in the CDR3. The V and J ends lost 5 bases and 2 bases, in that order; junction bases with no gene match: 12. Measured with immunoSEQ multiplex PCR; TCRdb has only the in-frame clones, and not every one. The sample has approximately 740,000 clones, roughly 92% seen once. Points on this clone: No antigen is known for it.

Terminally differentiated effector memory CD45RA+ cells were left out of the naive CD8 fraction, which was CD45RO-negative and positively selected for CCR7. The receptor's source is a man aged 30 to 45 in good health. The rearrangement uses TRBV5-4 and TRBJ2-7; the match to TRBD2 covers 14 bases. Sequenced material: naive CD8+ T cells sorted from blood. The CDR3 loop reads CASSQTGTSGSLAYEQYF. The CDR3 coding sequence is TGTGCCAGCAGTCAGACCGGGACTAGCGGGAGTTTGGCCTACGAGCAGTACTTC.